Listed here is a single TCR beta chain. Its specificity is unknown. TCRdb reprocessed the reads with MiXCR, giving one entry per CDR3 protein. The table includes a few hundred thousand distinct CDR3 sequences, 9.5% detected once. The sample belongs to a study of T cell repertoires in cytomegalovirus infection. Study-wide context: Carrying CMV and the relevant HLA type showed in public TCR beta signatures.

Study outcomes and limitations: Carriers of CMV plus the relevant HLA were identified by cumulative public TCR beta family frequency. Ex vivo responses were dominated by HLA-C-restricted CMV-specific TCR beta clonotypes.

V shed 8 bases, J shed 3 bases, and the junction held 8 bases outside the gene matches. The CDR3 sequence is 14 residues long. Germline lookup yields CDR1 SGHVS and CDR2 FNYEAQ. The clonotype originates from a human donor in good health (CMV status not recorded). Some clones in this sample may be carry-over from other donors' samples. Sample: PBMCs. This chain connects TRBV7-6 to TRBJ2-7; 9 bases fit TRBD1. CDR3 region: CASGPDRGGYEQYF. CDR3 in DNA: TGTGCCAGCGGACCGGACAGGGGAGGCTACGAGCAGTACTTC.